These 30 T cell receptor beta chains came from one sample sequenced in a study of T cells in Graves' hyperthyroidism and ophthalmopathy. TCR beta CDR3 regions were amplified from RNA transcripts. A first-round RT-PCR of the TCR CDR3 used the HTBI primer set. TCRdb recomputed calls from the multiplex PCR reads with MiXCR, one row per CDR3 protein. The sample holds hundreds of thousands of distinct CDR3 sequences, just under 20% seen once. Sequencing was performed on blood. These receptors were obtained from a man aged 35 to 55 with Graves' ophthalmopathy.

This clonotype appeared a few times. The gene calls are TRBV9 and TRBJ1-2; TRBD1 is a possible D gene (5 bases). The germline V gene has CDR1 SGDLS and CDR2 YYNGEE. V was trimmed by 0 bases and J by 6 bases, leaving 18 bases between them. This CDR3 has 16 amino acids. CDR3 protein: CASSVGPGGARDGYTF. The CDR3 bases are TGTGCCAGCAGCGTAGGACCAGGAGGGGCGCGTGATGGCTACACCTTC.

This clonotype was observed at least ten times. The junction departs from the called germline gene at one end, perhaps through a read error. The chain combines TRBV5-1 with TRBJ2-1; 9 bases are a match to TRBD1. Germline lookup yields CDR1 SGHRS and CDR2 YFSETQ. The CDR3 runs 15 residues. In DNA form, the CDR3 reads TGTGCCAGCAGCCCGGGACAGGGTTCCTACAATGAGCAGTTCTTC. It encodes CASSPGQGSYNEQFF.

Many counts were recorded for this clonotype. The chain combines TRBV20-1 with TRBJ2-3; D is possibly TRBD2 (6 bases). Trimming took 1 base from V and 2 from J, leaving 16 bases between them. This CDR3 is 16 amino acids long. The germline V gene has CDR1 DFQATT and CDR2 SNEGSKA (reference sequence). Here the CDR3 DNA reads TGCAGTGCTAGAGCGGGAGAGGGCCCCCCCACAGATACGCAGTATTTT. Protein: CSARAGEGPPTDTQYF.

This clonotype was seen only a few times. This chain links TRBV3-1 with TRBJ1-1; possible D gene TRBD1, 6 bases. V was cut by 7 bases and J by 6 bases, with 12 bases left in between. Germline V gene data show CDR1 as LGHDT and CDR2 as YNNKEL (reference sequence). The CDR3 is 12 residues long. The CDR3 DNA reads TGTGCCAGCACTCTGGGGGGCTCTGAAGCTTTCTTT. Encoded protein: CASTLGGSEAFF.

The chain carries TRBV5-1 and TRBJ2-1; D assignment may be TRBD1 or TRBD2 (5 bases each). Trimming took 0 bases from V and 5 from J, leaving 12 bases between them. Germline CDR1 SGHRS, CDR2 YFSETQ. The CDR3 length is 15 residues. CDR3 sequence (DNA): TGCGCCAGCAGCTTGGGGGTGGGGGACGACAATGAGCAGTTCTTC. This codes for CASSLGVGDDNEQFF. The full variable domain, in which reference TRBV5-1 and TRBJ2-1 provide the parts outside the CDR3, is KAGVTQTPRYLIKTRGQQVTLSCSPISGHRSVSWYQQTPGQGLQFLFEYFSETQRNKGNFPGRFSGRQFSNSRSEMNVSTLELGDSALYLCASSLGVGDDNEQFFGPGTRLTVL.

The chain joins TRBV24-1 to TRBJ2-2; 13 bases line up with TRBD2. V was pared by 0 bases and J by 4 bases, with 4 bases of the junction left unmatched. Per germline, CDR1 KGHDR and CDR2 SFDVKD. The CDR3 sequence is 18 residues long. The CDR3: CATSDLPGLAGSTGELFF. The CDR3 region has the DNA TGTGCCACCAGTGATTTGCCGGGACTAGCGGGATCCACCGGGGAGCTGTTTTTT.

The chain joins TRBV20-1 to TRBJ1-6, with D unresolved. Deletions cut 0 bases from V and 6 bases from J, with 9 bases between. The V gene's germline CDR1 is DFQATT and CDR2 SNEGSKA (reference sequence). This CDR3 has 14 residues. This chain's CDR3 is CSARERLGNSPLHF. CDR3 nucleotide sequence: TGCAGTGCTAGAGAACGGTTAGGTAATTCACCCCTCCACTTT.

This clonotype appeared many times. The CDR3 loop is CASSLTGTGGRETQYF. In DNA form, the CDR3 reads TGTGCCAGCAGTTTAACCGGGACAGGGGGTCGGGAGACCCAGTACTTC. The chain combines TRBV28 with TRBJ2-5; the match to TRBD1 covers 11 bases. Germline V gives CDR1 MDHEN, CDR2 SYDVKM. V trimming: 2 bases; J trimming: 5 bases; junction bases outside the gene matches: 7. The CDR3 is 16 residues long.

This rearrangement joins TRBV2 to TRBJ2-7, with D perhaps assigned TRBD1 or TRBD2 (6 bases each). Per germline, CDR1 SNHLY and CDR2 FYNNEI. The CDR3 consists of 13 residues. V was clipped by 8 bases and J by 3 bases, with 14 bases between them. The CDR3 sequence: CASLAGGGYEQYF. The CDR3 DNA sequence: TGTGCCAGCTTGGCCGGAGGGGGCTACGAGCAGTACTTC.

The chain couples TRBV18 to TRBJ1-1, with 11 nucleotides matching TRBD1. This CDR3 has 19 amino acids. Germline trimming cut 3 bases from V and 0 bases from J; bases unmatched to any gene: 12. Germline values: CDR1 KGHSH, CDR2 LQKENI. CDR3 amino acids: CASSPLRPGTGGLNTEAFF. In nucleotides, the CDR3 is TGTGCCAGCTCACCTCTACGCCCCGGGACAGGGGGATTGAACACTGAAGCTTTCTTT.

This clonotype was seen repeatedly, ten times or more. The chain joins TRBV3-1 to TRBJ2-5, with D possibly matching TRBD2 (5 bases). V was pared by 1 base and J by 5 bases, with 23 bases between. The CDR3 length is 18 residues. Germline CDR1 and CDR2: LGHDT and YNNKEL (reference sequence). The CDR3 DNA sequence: TGTGCCAGCAGCCAAGCCGAATGCCCTCAACCGGGGTGGGAGACCCAGTACTTC. Protein product: CASSQAECPQPGWETQYF.

J is TRBJ2-2 and V is TRBV6-5; perhaps TRBD2 as D (5 bases). Trimming took off 6 bases at V and 5 bases at J, with 16 bases between the two ends. Germline CDR1 MNHEY, CDR2 SVGAGI. The CDR3 length is 15 residues. CDR3 loop: CASSLLEGVTGELFF. CDR3 coding DNA: TGTGCCAGCAGCCTACTTGAGGGTGTAACCGGGGAGCTGTTTTTT.

This clonotype was picked up one time. The chain links TRBV12-3 or TRBV12-4 to TRBJ2-7; 7 nucleotides match TRBD1. The V and J ends lost 3 bases and 2 bases, in that order; junction bases with no gene match: 7. The CDR3 runs 15 residues. The CDR3 loop is CASSFWAGGPYEQYF. Written as DNA, the CDR3 is TGTGCCAGCAGTTTTTGGGCAGGGGGTCCCTACGAGCAGTACTTC.

In its sample, this clonotype was seen many times. V is TRBV5-5 and J is TRBJ1-2, with D perhaps matching TRBD1 (6 bases). V lost 4 bases and J lost 3, with 13 bases in between. Per the germline V gene, CDR1 is SGHKS and CDR2 is YYEKEE (reference sequence). This CDR3 has 14 residues. CDR3 protein: CASSRDRPYYGYTF. Written as DNA, the CDR3 is TGTGCCAGCAGCCGAGACAGGCCCTACTATGGCTACACCTTC.

The CDR3: CASSIIGHNQPQHF. The CDR3 DNA sequence: TGTGCCAGTAGTATAATAGGGCACAATCAGCCCCAGCATTTT. This chain joins TRBV19 and TRBJ1-5; D unclear. Trimming removed 2 bases from V and 3 bases from J, with 8 bases in between. The CDR3 spans 14 residues. The germline V gene has CDR1 LNHDA and CDR2 SQIVND (reference sequence). Full variable domain (remainder filled in from reference TRBV19 and TRBJ1-5): DGGITQSPKYLFRKEGQNVTLSCEQNLNHDAMYWYRQDPGQGLRLIYYSQIVNDFQKGDIAEGYSVSREKKESFPLTVTSAQKNPTAFYLCASSIIGHNQPQHFGDGTRLSIL.

This clonotype has at least ten counts. V and J are TRBV28 and TRBJ1-2; TRBD1 matches 8 bases. V lost 10 bases, J lost 0 bases, and 10 bases stayed unmatched. CDR1 and CDR2 (germline): MDHEN, SYDVKM. The CDR3 extends over 15 amino acids. CDR3 amino acids: CATIKTGGTNYGYTF. In DNA form, the CDR3 reads TGTGCCACCATAAAAACAGGGGGTACTAACTATGGCTACACCTTC.

This clonotype was recorded many times. V gene TRBV18 combines with J gene TRBJ1-3; TRBD1 might be the D (5 bases). From germline, CDR1 is KGHSH and CDR2 LQKENI. The V end lost 1 base, the J end lost 0 bases, and 16 bases lay between the germline ends. The CDR3 length is 18 residues. CDR3 in amino acids: CASSPRPPQGTSGNTIYF. CDR3 bases: TGTGCCAGCTCACCACGTCCCCCCCAGGGTACCTCTGGAAACACCATATATTTT.

Only a few counts were recorded for this clonotype. The chain is built from TRBV27 and TRBJ1-1; TRBD1 matches 7 bases. Germline V gene lookup returns CDR1 MNHEY and CDR2 SMNVEV (reference sequence). Losses at the gene ends were 5 bases for V and 1 base for J; bases not matched to a gene: 7. CDR3 length: 15 amino acids. The CDR3 here is CASSLGTEGNTEAFF. The CDR3 DNA is TGTGCCAGCAGTCTAGGGACAGAAGGGAACACTGAAGCTTTCTTT.

There are many counts of this clonotype. The chain recombines TRBV5-1 with TRBJ1-2; D is uncertain. The CDR3 has 14 residues. The ends were cut back, 4 bases at V and 4 bases at J, with 14 bases in the middle. Germline V gives CDR1 SGHRS, CDR2 YFSETQ. This chain's CDR3 is CASSPEGRSYGYTF. The CDR3 DNA reads as TGCGCCAGCAGCCCGGAAGGCAGATCCTATGGCTACACCTTC.

In this sample, this clonotype turned up a few times. The chain couples TRBV20-1 to TRBJ1-5; D is uncertain. The germline V gene has CDR1 DFQATT and CDR2 SNEGSKA (reference sequence). The CDR3 contains 14 residues. V lost 3 bases to trimming and J lost 2 bases, with 11 bases between them. The CDR3 reads CSASRLAGNQPQHF. CDR3 DNA: TGCAGTGCTAGCAGGTTGGCGGGCAATCAGCCCCAGCATTTT.

This chain connects TRBV28 to TRBJ2-7; 9 nucleotides line up with TRBD2. V lost 6 bases, J lost 3 bases, and 15 bases stayed unmatched. This CDR3 comprises 17 residues. Germline CDR1 reads MDHEN; CDR2 reads SYDVKM. CDR3 DNA sequence: TGTGCCAGCAGCCAAGACTCCGGGACTAGCAGAGTCTACGAGCAGTACTTC. It codes for CASSQDSGTSRVYEQYF.

This clonotype has more than one count but fewer than ten. This chain uses TRBV20-1 with TRBJ1-5; D is ambiguous. The CDR3 has 13 amino acids. Germline-derived CDR1 and CDR2 are DFQATT and SNEGSKA (reference sequence). V lost 1 base, J lost 3 bases, and 7 bases lay in between. The chain's CDR3 is CSARGDTNQPQHF. CDR3 bases: TGCAGTGCTAGAGGAGATACCAATCAGCCCCAGCATTTT.

This clonotype has a count of ten or more. The rearrangement links TRBV20-1 to TRBJ2-7; possibly TRBD2 for D (5 bases). Trimming cost V 5 bases and J 5 bases, with 10 bases left between them. The CDR3 sequence is 11 residues long. Germline values: CDR1 DFQATT, CDR2 SNEGSKA (reference sequence). For the CDR3, the DNA is TGCAGTGCTCCCCGGGGAAACGAGCAGTACTTC. Amino acids: CSAPRGNEQYF.

The chain couples TRBV4-2 to TRBJ2-2; D is possibly TRBD1 (6 bases). Germline V gives CDR1 LGHNA, CDR2 YNFKEQ. Trimming removed 5 bases at V and 0 bases at J, with 10 bases between. The length of the CDR3 is 15 residues. The CDR3, as DNA: TGTGCCAGCAGCACAGGGAAAACGAACACCGGGGAGCTGTTTTTT. Translated, it gives CASSTGKTNTGELFF.

This chain uses TRBV5-1 with TRBJ1-3, with TRBD1 as a possible D gene (5 bases). Trimming shortened V by 4 bases and J by 0 bases, and 11 bases separated the two germline ends. This CDR3 has 15 amino acids. The germline V gene encodes CDR1 SGHRS and CDR2 YFSETQ. This CDR3 reads CASSTSGSSGNTIYF. CDR3 DNA sequence: TGCGCCAGCAGCACTTCAGGGAGCTCTGGAAACACCATATATTTT.

This clonotype was counted a few times. This chain connects TRBV13 to TRBJ1-4; D might be TRBD1 (6 bases). Germline assignment: CDR1 PRHDT and CDR2 FYEKMQ (reference sequence). The length of the CDR3 is 13 residues. The V and J ends lost 3 bases and 8 bases respectively, with 10 bases between them. The CDR3 DNA follows: TGTGCCAGCAGCTTGAGAGGGGGGGAAAAACTGTTTTTT. It codes for CASSLRGGEKLFF.

This clonotype was detected ten times or more. V and J are TRBV6-2 or TRBV6-3 and TRBJ2-1; 12 positions match TRBD2. CDR3 length: 14 residues. The J segment lost 3 bases and the V segment lost 9 bases, leaving 3 bases of the junction unmatched. The germline gives CDR1 MNHEY, CDR2 SVGEGT. The CDR3 nucleotides read TGTGCCAGTGGGACTAGCGGGTTCTACAATGAGCAGTTCTTC. Its protein product is CASGTSGFYNEQFF.

This clonotype was observed many times. This rearrangement joins TRBV12-3 or TRBV12-4 to TRBJ1-4; 9 bases are shared with TRBD1. With 5 bases clipped from V and 0 bases from J, the junction kept 13 bases outside the gene matches. The CDR3 sequence is 19 residues long. The CDR3 region has the DNA TGTGCCAGCAGTCCTATTTGGACAGGGGTAGGATCAACTAATGAAAAACTGTTTTTT. Translating it yields CASSPIWTGVGSTNEKLFF.

This clonotype was seen only a few times. The chain is built from TRBV30 and TRBJ2-1; 7 bases map to TRBD2. V was clipped by 5 bases and J by 3 bases; unmatched bases: 1. The CDR3 length is 12 residues. Germline loops: CDR1 GTSNPN, CDR2 SVGIG (reference sequence). Written as DNA, the CDR3 is TGTGCCTGGGCGGGAGTCTACAATGAGCAGTTCTTC. Residues: CAWAGVYNEQFF.

The V call is TRBV12-3 or TRBV12-4, the J call TRBJ1-6, with 7 bases matching TRBD1. After removal of 6 bases from V and 3 bases from J, the junction contained 8 bases not matched to a gene. The CDR3 is 16 residues long. The CDR3 spells CASSRQGTVYNSPLHF. For the CDR3, the DNA is TGTGCCAGCAGCCGTCAGGGGACAGTCTATAATTCACCCCTCCACTTT.